The rows below give T cell receptor beta chains drawn from one sample of a study of cytomegalovirus exposure and HLA in healthy donors. Data came from immunoSEQ multiplex PCR; TCRdb stores just in-frame clones and leaves some out. The repertoire consists of 150,000 or so clones, with roughly 70% occurring once and the leading ten covering under 2.5%. Sequencing was done on a sample of PBMCs. Receptors were obtained from a man aged 25-45 years in good health and CMV-seronegative. The CDR3 runs from the conserved cysteine through the conserved F or W. The D gene is left open where the match is weak. Clone size is given for some rows only: seen once, a few or many times, or a class if the clone is expanded.

clone_size,d_call,v_call,j_call,cdr3_nt,cdr3_aa
.,.,TRBV7-9,TRBJ1-1,TGTGCCAGCAGCCATCAGGGGTGGAACACTGAAGCTTTCTTT,CASSHQGWNTEAFF
.,.,TRBV13,TRBJ1-3,TGTGCCACCAGCACGGTAGCCCCCGCAGGGGTGTCTGGAAACACCATATATTTT,CATSTVAPAGVSGNTIYF
.,.,TRBV19,TRBJ2-3,TGTGCCAGTAGTATAGACCTAACTAGCACAGATACGCAGTATTTT,CASSIDLTSTDTQYF
.,TRBD2,TRBV2,TRBJ2-5,TGTGCCAGCATTGGGCGGGGGGGACAAGAGACCCAGTACTTC,CASIGRGGQETQYF
.,.,TRBV19,TRBJ2-3,TGTGCCAGTACCATAGATGGCGGGGCGAGCACAGATACGCAGTATTTT,CASTIDGGASTDTQYF
.,TRBD1,TRBV5-4,TRBJ2-1,TGTGCCAGTATGCCGGGACAGGGGTACAATGAGCAGTTCTTC,CASMPGQGYNEQFF
once,.,TRBV7-9,TRBJ2-3,TGTGCCAGCAGCTTGACGACAGGACTCAGCACAGATACGCAGTATTTT,CASSLTTGLSTDTQYF
.,.,TRBV7-2,TRBJ2-7,TGTGCCAGCAGCTTAGCCGGCGGCTACGAGCAGTACTTC,CASSLAGGYEQYF
.,TRBD1,TRBV14,TRBJ2-7,TGTGCCAGCAGCTCTCTCGACAGGGGGTACGGAGAGCAGTACTTC,CASSSLDRGYGEQYF
.,.,TRBV7-9,TRBJ1-3,TGTGCCAGCAGCGCCGGGACACCAGTCTCTGGAAACACCATATATTTT,CASSAGTPVSGNTIYF
.,TRBD2,TRBV28,TRBJ2-1,TGTGCCAGCAGCACGTTTAAGGGTCTAGCGGGGGGAGGCTCCTACAATGAGCAGTTCTTC,CASSTFKGLAGGGSYNEQFF
.,.,TRBV10-3,TRBJ1-1,TGTGCCATCAGTGAGTCGTCAGAGAACACTGAAGCTTTCTTT,CAISESSENTEAFF
.,TRBD1,TRBV10-3,TRBJ2-7,TGTGCCATCAGTGGGACAGGTACCTACGAGCAGTACTTC,CAISGTGTYEQYF
.,TRBD1,TRBV19,TRBJ1-1,TGTGCCAGTAGTGCCCGGGACAGGTTGAACACTGAAGCTTTCTTT,CASSARDRLNTEAFF
.,TRBD1,TRBV7-9,TRBJ1-2,TGTGCCAGCAGCTTAGGGACAGGGGGTTTTGATGGCTACACCTTC,CASSLGTGGFDGYTF
few,.,TRBV7-5,TRBJ2-1,TGTGCCAGAAGCGGGCCCAGCCGTGAGCAGTTCTTC,CARSGPSREQFF
.,.,TRBV21-1,TRBJ2-5,TGTGCCAGTACTGGACTAGCGGGGCCCCAGTACTTC,CASTGLAGPQYF
once,TRBD1,TRBV7-2,TRBJ1-4,TGTGCCAGCAGCCAGGGAGGGACAGGAGGAGAAAAACTGTTTTTT,CASSQGGTGGEKLFF
.,.,TRBV5-1,TRBJ1-2,TGCGCCAGCAGCTTGGAATCGGGCAGGGAAGATGGCTACACCTTC,CASSLESGREDGYTF
.,.,TRBV4-3,TRBJ2-7,TGCGCCAGCAGCGAGGGGGCAGTATCTCGGGGGGAGCAGTACTTC,CASSEGAVSRGEQYF
.,.,TRBV19,TRBJ1-2,TGTGCCAGTAGTATAATCGGGGTTGGTGGCTACACCTTC,CASSIIGVGGYTF
.,TRBD1,TRBV29-1,TRBJ2-1,TGCAGCGGAGCGACAGGGGGCTTCTACAATGAGCAGTTCTTC,CSGATGGFYNEQFF
.,.,TRBV12-5,TRBJ2-3,TGTGCTAGTGGACTCACAGATACGCAGTATTTT,CASGLTDTQYF
.,TRBD2,TRBV25-1,TRBJ2-4,TGTGCCAGCAGTGATACTAGCGCAAAAAACATTCAGTACTTC,CASSDTSAKNIQYF
.,.,TRBV29-1,TRBJ2-1,TGCAGCGCCCTACGGGGACTCTCCAATGAGCAGTTCTTC,CSALRGLSNEQFF
few,.,TRBV19,TRBJ1-1,TGTGCCAGCGGACAGCTCAACACTGAAGCTTTCTTT,CASGQLNTEAFF
.,.,TRBV12-5,TRBJ1-2,TGTGCTAGTGGTTCCTCGGGAGGGCCTACCTATGGCTACACCTTC,CASGSSGGPTYGYTF
.,.,TRBV4-1,TRBJ2-1,TGCGCCAGCAGCCAAGTGGGGCAACCCAATGAGCAGTTCTTC,CASSQVGQPNEQFF
.,TRBD1,TRBV19,TRBJ1-5,TGTGCCAGCCGGGACAGGGTTCGTAATCAGCCCCAGCATTTT,CASRDRVRNQPQHF
few,TRBD2,TRBV11-2,TRBJ2-2,TGTGCCAGCAGCCGGACTAGCGGGGGCCACGGGGAGCTGTTTTTT,CASSRTSGGHGELFF
.,TRBD1,TRBV28,TRBJ2-7,TGTGCCAGCAGTCCCCCGACAGGGGTCCTCCACGAGCAGTACTTC,CASSPPTGVLHEQYF
few,TRBD2,TRBV2,TRBJ2-3,TGTGCCAGTAAATTCGCGGGGGAAAGCACAGATACGCAGTATTTT,CASKFAGESTDTQYF
few,.,TRBV9,TRBJ2-7,TGTGCCAGCAGCGTAGACTACGGTCGGTACGAGCAGTACTTC,CASSVDYGRYEQYF
.,.,TRBV5-4,TRBJ1-2,TGTGCCAGCAGCCCCGGGGGGGAGAGCTATGGCTACACCTTC,CASSPGGESYGYTF
.,.,TRBV28,TRBJ1-5,TGTGCCAGCAGTTTTAAGCTTCCCCAGCCCCAGCATTTT,CASSFKLPQPQHF
.,.,TRBV30,TRBJ2-7,TGTGCCTACAGGGCTACCTACGAGCAGTACTTC,CAYRATYEQYF
.,.,TRBV5-4,TRBJ1-3,TGTGCCAGCAGCTTGGAGGGGGGGAACACCATATATTTT,CASSLEGGNTIYF
.,TRBD1,TRBV25-1,TRBJ2-7,TGTGCCAGCAGTGCCCCCGGGACAGGCACCTACGAGCAGTACTTC,CASSAPGTGTYEQYF
.,TRBD2,TRBV4-1,TRBJ2-1,TGCGCCAGCAGCCAACTCTACGGGCAGCGGGGGGGCGGTGAGCAGTTCTTC,CASSQLYGQRGGGEQFF
.,.,TRBV29-1,TRBJ2-7,TGCAGCGTTGATAGCGGCAGCAACTACGAGCAGTACTTC,CSVDSGSNYEQYF
few,.,TRBV11-2,TRBJ2-3,TGTGCCAGCAGCCCCCCAGGGGAAACAGATACGCAGTATTTT,CASSPPGETDTQYF
.,TRBD1,TRBV4-3,TRBJ2-7,TGCGCCAGCAGCCGAGGGACAGGGAACTCCTACGAGCAGTACTTC,CASSRGTGNSYEQYF
.,TRBD2,TRBV9,TRBJ2-5,TGTGCCAGCAGCAGAGGGACTACCCGTGAGACCCAGTACTTC,CASSRGTTRETQYF
.,TRBD1,TRBV4-3,TRBJ1-2,TGCGCCAGCAGCCAAGACCCAGGGGGAGACTATGGCTACACCTTC,CASSQDPGGDYGYTF
.,.,TRBV18,TRBJ1-1,TGTGCCAGCTCACCACCAACACAGGCCTCGAACACTGAAGCTTTCTTT,CASSPPTQASNTEAFF